A single sample gave rise to the 27 T cell receptor beta chains below, sequenced in a study of cytomegalovirus exposure and HLA in healthy donors. Primers: 60 Vbeta forward and 13 Jbeta reverse. The data were produced by immunoSEQ multiplex PCR, yet TCRdb's version contains in-frame clones alone and is incomplete. The repertoire holds around 67,000 clones, with approximately 60% as singletons. Sequencing input: PBMCs. The receptors stem from a woman in her forties or fifties in good health and CMV-seronegative.

The CDR3 loop is CASSQAASGKNTGELFF. For the CDR3, the DNA is TGCGCCAGCAGCCAAGCGGCTAGCGGGAAGAACACCGGGGAGCTGTTTTTT. This rearrangement joins TRBV4-3 to TRBJ2-2; 9 bases line up with TRBD2. Per the germline V gene, CDR1 is LGHNA and CDR2 is YSLEER. Germline trimming cut 1 base from V and 1 base from J; bases unmatched to any gene: 4. The CDR3 is 17 residues long.

This clone has a handful of counts. The rearrangement links TRBV6-5 to TRBJ1-1; TRBD1 agrees at 9 bases. Germline lookup yields CDR1 MNHEY and CDR2 SVGAGI. The length of the CDR3 is 15 residues. V trimming: 6 bases; J trimming: 4 bases; junction bases outside the gene matches: 9. The CDR3 nucleotides are TGTGCCAGCAGCCGGAGGTGGGACAGGGTCACTGAAGCTTTCTTT. Amino acids: CASSRRWDRVTEAFF.

DNA for the CDR3: TGTGCCAGTTCCTTCGGGACAGGTGGCTACGAGCAGTACTTC. It translates to CASSFGTGGYEQYF. The chain joins TRBV19 to TRBJ2-7; 8 bases map to TRBD1. CDR3 length: 14 amino acids. Trimming removed 8 bases from V and 3 bases from J; junction bases left unmatched: 9. Germline values: CDR1 LNHDA, CDR2 SQIVND (reference sequence).

The sample holds one count of this clone. The V and J genes are TRBV5-6 and TRBJ1-1; 10 bases fit TRBD1. V was pared by 4 bases and J by 1 base, with 13 bases of the junction left unmatched. The CDR3 is made up of 18 amino acids. Per germline, CDR1 SGHDT and CDR2 YYEEEE. CDR3 DNA: TGTGCCAGCAGCCCCGGGACAGGGGTCTCTCCGTGGAACACTGAAGCTTTCTTT. It is translated as CASSPGTGVSPWNTEAFF.

The sample holds a few counts of this clone. The chain couples TRBV6-5 to TRBJ2-3; D is possibly TRBD2 (5 bases). This CDR3 spans 13 amino acids. Trimming left V 6 bases short and J 4 bases short, with 11 bases between. Germline CDR1 is MNHEY and CDR2 is SVGAGI. CDR3 DNA: TGTGCCAGCAGACGGACCGGGGCAGATACGCAGTATTTT. It is translated as CASRRTGADTQYF.

The chain recombines TRBV19 with TRBJ2-2; no clear D. CDR3 length: 14 amino acids. The V gene's germline CDR1 is LNHDA and CDR2 SQIVND (reference sequence). V shed 6 bases and J shed 4 bases, with 12 bases lying between them. The CDR3 spells CASSSYTFTGELFF. The CDR3 nucleotides are TGTGCCAGTAGCTCCTATACGTTCACCGGGGAGCTGTTTTTT.

The chain is built from TRBV6-6 and TRBJ1-5; 7 nucleotides agree with TRBD1. V was clipped by 6 bases and J by 0 bases; unmatched bases: 5. Per the germline V gene, CDR1 is MNHNY and CDR2 is SVGAGI (reference sequence). This CDR3 has 15 amino acids. The CDR3 region is CASSLHRGSNQPQHF. The CDR3 bases are TGTGCCAGCAGCCTCCACAGGGGTAGCAATCAGCCCCAGCATTTT.

CDR3 bases: TGTGCCAGCAGCTTAAAACAGGGGACTAATGAAAAACTGTTTTTT. Translated: CASSLKQGTNEKLFF. The genes are TRBV6-5 and TRBJ1-4; 7 bases agree with TRBD1. The germline V gene has CDR1 MNHEY and CDR2 SVGAGI. This CDR3 has 15 residues. V dropped 6 bases and J dropped 2; count of bases not matched to a gene: 6.

This clone has more than one count but fewer than ten. This rearrangement joins TRBV6-5 to TRBJ2-7; 7 positions agree with TRBD1. Germline loops: CDR1 MNHEY, CDR2 SVGAGI. J lost 3 bases, V lost 6 bases, and 11 bases had no gene match. This CDR3 spans 15 amino acids. The CDR3 sequence is CASRTTGKGYYEQYF. The CDR3, as DNA: TGTGCCAGCAGAACGACAGGGAAAGGGTACTACGAGCAGTACTTC.

This chain uses TRBV5-1 with TRBJ2-5; D is possibly TRBD1 (5 bases). Germline CDR1 SGHRS, CDR2 YFSETQ. V lost 2 bases and J lost 5, with 13 bases in between. The CDR3 is 14 residues long. CDR3 region: CASSFQDIRETQYF. The CDR3 nucleotides are TGCGCCAGCAGCTTTCAGGACATAAGGGAGACCCAGTACTTC.

V and J are TRBV6-5 and TRBJ2-1; TRBD2 is a possible D gene (5 bases). The germline gives CDR1 MNHEY, CDR2 SVGAGI. V lost 2 bases to trimming and J lost 9 bases, with 8 bases between them. CDR3 size: 12 residues. CDR3 amino acids: CASSYPGSEQFF. CDR3 DNA sequence: TGTGCCAGCAGTTACCCGGGATCTGAGCAGTTCTTC.

The rearrangement joins TRBV9 to TRBJ2-2, with 7 positions matching TRBD1. V lost 4 bases to trimming and J lost 3 bases; unmatched junction nucleotides: 9. The CDR3 covers 16 residues. From germline, CDR1 is SGDLS and CDR2 YYNGEE. The CDR3 loop reads CASSPQGVLYTGELFF. The DNA for the CDR3 is TGTGCCAGCAGCCCCCAGGGGGTCCTGTACACCGGGGAGCTGTTTTTT.

J is TRBJ1-3 and V is TRBV30; 9 bases are a match to TRBD1. Germline V CDR1 and CDR2: GTSNPN, SVGIG (reference sequence). Trimming at V came to 2 bases and at J to 1 base, leaving 6 bases not matched to a gene. There are 16 residues in the CDR3. CDR3 coding DNA: TGTGCCTGGAGTCGGGACAGGGTTCGTTCTGGAAACACCATATATTTT. Translating gives CAWSRDRVRSGNTIYF.

This chain connects TRBV5-1 to TRBJ2-2, with TRBD1 matching 8 bases. The CDR3 length is 17 residues. From germline, CDR1 is SGHRS and CDR2 YFSETQ. J lost 6 bases, V lost 5 bases, and 15 bases had no gene match. The CDR3 region is CASSQTLGTTGAGELFF. The DNA of the CDR3 is TGCGCCAGCAGTCAGACATTGGGGACGACAGGGGCCGGGGAGCTGTTTTTT. Together with reference TRBV5-1 and TRBJ2-2, the CDR3 gives the full variable domain: KAGVTQTPRYLIKTRGQQVTLSCSPISGHRSVSWYQQTPGQGLQFLFEYFSETQRNKGNFPGRFSGRQFSNSRSEMNVSTLELGDSALYLCASSQTLGTTGAGELFFGEGSRLTVL.

CDR3 sequence: CATSRLIGDKNTQYF. CDR3 DNA sequence: TGTGCCACCAGCAGGCTCATTGGGGACAAGAATACGCAGTATTTT. The chain has TRBV15 and TRBJ2-3; D is perhaps TRBD1 (6 bases). Germline V CDR1 and CDR2: LNHNV, YYDKDF (reference sequence). Between the trimmed V and J ends, which lost 3 bases and 7 bases, there was a span of 17 bases. CDR3 size: 15 residues.

The chain joins TRBV19 to TRBJ1-5; no firm D call. The V end was cut by 6 bases, the J end by 0 bases, with 6 bases between. Looked up from germline, CDR1 is LNHDA and CDR2 is SQIVND (reference sequence). This CDR3 has 13 amino acids. CDR3 coding DNA: TGTGCCAGTAGCCTAGATAGCAATCAGCCCCAGCATTTT. This sequence encodes CASSLDSNQPQHF.

The rearrangement joins TRBV2 to TRBJ2-7, with 12 bases lining up with TRBD1. Germline V CDR1 and CDR2: SNHLY, FYNNEI. CDR3 length: 13 amino acids. After removal of 6 bases from V and 5 bases from J, the junction contained 2 bases not matched to a gene. The CDR3 DNA is TGTGCCAGCAGCCGGGACAGGGGGCACGAGCAGTACTTC. Its protein product is CASSRDRGHEQYF.

The V and J genes are TRBV6-5 and TRBJ1-2; D unclear. This CDR3 is built from 15 residues. The germline CDR1 and CDR2 sequences are MNHEY and SVGAGI. V lost 0 bases and J 2 bases, leaving 10 bases between the germline ends. CDR3 region: CASSYSGLGNYGYTF. The CDR3 DNA is TGTGCCAGCAGTTACTCTGGACTTGGGAACTATGGCTACACCTTC.

The chain links TRBV7-2 to TRBJ2-3; TRBD2 matches at 10 bases. Germline V gene sequence: CDR1 SGHTA, CDR2 FQGNSA. This CDR3 contains 14 residues. J gave up 14 bases and V 5 bases, and 13 bases lay outside the gene matches. The CDR3 sequence is CASSQGTSDQIAYF. In DNA, the CDR3 is TGTGCCAGCAGCCAGGGGACTAGCGATCAAATTGCGTATTTT.

This clone was seen only a few times. One junction end disagrees with the germline gene, perhaps due to a read error. This chain joins TRBV7-7 and TRBJ2-5; 11 bases map to TRBD1. Looked up from germline, CDR1 is SSHAT and CDR2 is FNYEAQ (reference sequence). This CDR3 contains 14 residues. CDR3 bases: TGTGCTAGCAGCTTTGGGACAGGGGGTTCCACCCAGTACTTC. Translation gives CASSFGTGGSTQYF. Full variable domain (missing parts from reference TRBV7-7 and TRBJ2-5): GAGVSQSPRYKVTKRGQDVTLRCDPISSHATLYWYQQALGQGPEFLTYFNYEAQPDKSGLPSDRFSAERPEGSISTLTIQRTEQRDSAMYRCASSFGTGGSTQYFGPGTRLLVL.

CDR3 in amino acids: CASSLRAVNTEAFF. The CDR3 DNA reads TGTGCCAGTAGCCTCAGGGCAGTGAACACTGAAGCTTTCTTT. V gene TRBV19 combines with J gene TRBJ1-1; a possible D gene is TRBD1 (5 bases). CDR1 is LNHDA, CDR2 SQIVND, per germline (reference sequence). The V end lost 6 bases, the J end lost 0 bases, and 11 bases lay between the germline ends. The CDR3 spans 14 residues.

This clone has only a few counts. V and J are TRBV5-6 and TRBJ1-2, with TRBD1 as a possible D gene (6 bases). V dropped 2 bases and J dropped 7 bases, with 12 bases sitting between them. This CDR3 contains 13 residues. The germline V gene encodes CDR1 SGHDT and CDR2 YYEEEE. The CDR3 coding sequence is TGTGCCAGCAGCTTCGGACAGCCCCTTGGCTACACCTTC. Its protein product is CASSFGQPLGYTF. Looking up the rest from reference TRBV5-6 and TRBJ1-2 gives the full variable domain: DAGVTQSPTHLIKTRGQQVTLRCSPKSGHDTVSWYQQALGQGPQFIFQYYEEEERQRGNFPDRFSGHQFPNYSSELNVNALLLGDSALYLCASSFGQPLGYTFGSGTRLTVV.

This clone was observed many times. The same CDR3 can be traced to other DNA sequences in this sample. V usage is TRBV6-5 and J usage is TRBJ1-2, with TRBD1 identical over 10 bases. There are 16 residues in the CDR3. Germline V CDR1 and CDR2: MNHEY, SVGAGI. J was trimmed by 2 bases and V by 0 bases; bases with no gene match: 3. CDR3 amino acids: CASSYSRTGGNYGYTF. The CDR3 DNA is TGTGCCAGCAGTTACTCCCGGACAGGGGGGAACTATGGCTACACCTTC.

The chain combines TRBV7-2 with TRBJ1-1; maybe TRBD1 (6 bases). This CDR3 region has 14 residues. Germline V gives CDR1 SGHTA, CDR2 FQGNSA. Trimming removed 3 bases from V and 9 bases from J, with 17 bases in between. CDR3 region: CASSFSQGTSQAFF. In DNA, the CDR3 is TGTGCCAGCAGCTTCTCACAGGGTACGTCTCAAGCTTTCTTT. The variable domain in full, with the rest retrieved from reference TRBV7-2 and TRBJ1-1, is GAGVSQSPSNKVTEKGKDVELRCDPISGHTALYWYRQSLGQGLEFLIYFQGNSAPDKSGLPSDRFSAERTGGSVSTLTIQRTQQEDSAVYLCASSFSQGTSQAFFGQGTRLTVV.

The chain couples TRBV18 to TRBJ2-1, with D perhaps TRBD1 (5 bases). V was clipped by 2 bases and J by 4 bases, with 18 bases between them. The CDR3 contains 17 residues. Germline V lookup: CDR1 KGHSH, CDR2 LQKENI. Here the CDR3 DNA reads TGTGCCAGCTCACCAGGGGCGGAATCGACGGCTTACAATGAGCAGTTCTTC. This gives the protein CASSPGAESTAYNEQFF.

This CDR3 reads CASSTPGHLYEQYF. CDR3 nucleotide sequence: TGTGCCAGCAGCACCCCGGGACACCTCTACGAGCAGTACTTC. The V gene is TRBV28, the J gene TRBJ2-7; D is perhaps TRBD1 (6 bases). V was cut by 6 bases and J by 3 bases, with 15 bases left in between. CDR1 is MDHEN, CDR2 SYDVKM, per germline. This CDR3 is built from 14 residues.

The V call is TRBV2, the J call TRBJ1-2, with D tentatively TRBD1 (5 bases). The CDR3 totals 12 residues. Trimming stripped 6 bases from V and 4 bases from J, with 9 bases between. Germline V gene lookup returns CDR1 SNHLY and CDR2 FYNNEI. Written as DNA, the CDR3 is TGTGCCAGCAGACAGGACCGCTATGGCTACACCTTC. Residues: CASRQDRYGYTF. Using reference TRBV2 and TRBJ1-2 for the parts outside the CDR3, the full variable domain is EPEVTQTPSHQVTQMGQEVILRCVPISNHLYFYWYRQILGQKVEFLVSFYNNEISEKSEIFDDQFSVERPDGSNFTLKIRSTKLEDSAMYFCASRQDRYGYTFGSGTRLTVV.